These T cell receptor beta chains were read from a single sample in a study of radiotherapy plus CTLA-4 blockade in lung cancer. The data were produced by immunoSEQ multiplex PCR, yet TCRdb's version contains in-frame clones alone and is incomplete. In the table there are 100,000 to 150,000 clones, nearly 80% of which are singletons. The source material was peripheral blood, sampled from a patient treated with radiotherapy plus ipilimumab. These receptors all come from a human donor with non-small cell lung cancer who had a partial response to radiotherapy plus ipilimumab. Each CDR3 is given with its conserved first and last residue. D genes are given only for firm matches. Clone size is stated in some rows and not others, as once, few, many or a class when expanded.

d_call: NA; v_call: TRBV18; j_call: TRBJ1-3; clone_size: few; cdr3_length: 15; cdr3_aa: CASSPGGNGGNTIYF; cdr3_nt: TGTGCCAGCTCCCCAGGAGGGAATGGTGGAAACACCATATATTTT
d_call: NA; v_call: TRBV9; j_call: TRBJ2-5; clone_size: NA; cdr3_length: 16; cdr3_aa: CASSVAAGAARETQYF; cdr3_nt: TGTGCCAGCAGCGTAGCAGCTGGCGCGGCGCGGGAGACCCAGTACTTC
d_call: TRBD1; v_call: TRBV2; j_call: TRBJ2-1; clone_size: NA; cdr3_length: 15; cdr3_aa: CAIQGERLDYNEQFF; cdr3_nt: TGTGCCATCCAGGGGGAGCGACTTGACTACAATGAGCAGTTCTTC
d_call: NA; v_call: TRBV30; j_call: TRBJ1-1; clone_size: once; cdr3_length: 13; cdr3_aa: CAWREQVNTEAFF; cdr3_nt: TGTGCCTGGAGAGAGCAAGTGAACACTGAAGCTTTCTTT
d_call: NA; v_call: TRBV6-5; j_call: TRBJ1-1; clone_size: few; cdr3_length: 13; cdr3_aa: CASKRDPNTEAFF; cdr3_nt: TGTGCCAGCAAGCGGGACCCTAACACTGAAGCTTTCTTT
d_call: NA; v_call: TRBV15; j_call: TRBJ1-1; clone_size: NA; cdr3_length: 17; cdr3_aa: CATSRVTGTNMNTEAFF; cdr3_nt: TGTGCCACCAGCAGAGTTACCGGGACAAACATGAACACTGAAGCTTTCTTT
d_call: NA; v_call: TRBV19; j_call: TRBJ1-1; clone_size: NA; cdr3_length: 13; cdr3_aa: CASSIGLRGQAFF; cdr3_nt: TGTGCCAGTAGTATAGGGTTGCGGGGACAAGCTTTCTTT
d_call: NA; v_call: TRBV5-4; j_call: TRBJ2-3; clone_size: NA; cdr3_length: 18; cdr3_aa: CASSSWRQRELGTDTQYF; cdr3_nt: TGTGCCAGCAGCTCTTGGCGGCAACGGGAGTTGGGCACAGATACGCAGTATTTT
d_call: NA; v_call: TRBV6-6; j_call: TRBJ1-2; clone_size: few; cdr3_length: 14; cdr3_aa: CASSLEGSDYGYTF; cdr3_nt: TGTGCCAGCAGCCTAGAGGGCTCGGACTATGGCTACACCTTC
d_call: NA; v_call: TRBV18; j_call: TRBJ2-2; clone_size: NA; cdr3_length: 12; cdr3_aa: CASSPGQGELFF; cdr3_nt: TGTGCCAGCTCACCAGGACAGGGGGAGCTGTTTTTT
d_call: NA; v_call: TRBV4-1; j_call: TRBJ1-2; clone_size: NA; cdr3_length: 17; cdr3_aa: CASSQVTGRGSNYGYTF; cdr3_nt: TGCGCCAGCAGCCAAGTCACAGGGCGCGGCTCTAACTATGGCTACACCTTC